In this sample, the clone carrying this T cell receptor beta chain turned up many times. Its antigen is unknown. Amplification yielded TCR beta CDR3 regions, with RNA transcripts as the source. During a first-round RT-PCR of the TCR CDR3, the HTBI primer set was used. MiXCR, applied by TCRdb to the multiplex PCR reads, yields one record per CDR3 protein. The data show 310,000 or so distinct CDR3 sequences, 15% to 20% seen once. CDR3 length equals 12 residues. V lost 2 bases, J lost 7 bases, and 8 bases lay in between. Germline V lookup: CDR1 SGHAT, CDR2 FQNNGV. This sample is drawn from a study of T cells in Graves' hyperthyroidism and ophthalmopathy. Each ophthalmopathy patient scored at least 3 on the Clinical Activity Score and at least 4 on NOSPECS grade, with duration under 3 months. Patients having uncontrolled infection, another autoimmune disease, pregnancy or lactation were not included. Study-wide findings and caveats: Most thyroid clonotypes expanded above 0.001 were also detected in blood.

The sequenced material came from blood. This TCR was recovered from a woman aged 55-69 years with Graves' ophthalmopathy. V usage is TRBV11-2 and J usage is TRBJ1-2; D gene ambiguous. For the CDR3, the DNA is TGTGCCAGCAGCTTATCCGGTTTTGGCTACACCTTC. Its protein product is CASSLSGFGYTF.